The present entry profiles one T cell receptor (beta chain) with its context. Its target is unknown. There are 15 residues in the CDR3. CDR1 SGHTA and CDR2 FQGNSA come from the germline V gene. V lost 5 bases, J lost 4 bases, and 17 bases lay in between. The data were taken from a study of CD8+ T cells in alopecia areata. Extracted RNA was reverse transcribed into cDNA, the sequencing template. The repertoire was sequenced with immunoSEQ multiplex PCR; TCRdb's copy has only in-frame clones and lacks some. The table records about 99,000 clones, 55% of them present only once. General study results and limits: Greater clonality was observed in lesional scalp samples, especially alopecia totalis/universalis, versus normal scalp.

The clonotype comes from a human donor in good health. The material sequenced was CD4+ T cells sorted from blood. The chain carries TRBV7-2 and TRBJ1-1; the D is unclear. The CDR3: CASSPWSGRVTEAFF. CDR3 nucleotide sequence: TGTGCCAGCAGCCCCTGGTCGGGGAGAGTCACTGAAGCTTTCTTT.